This T cell receptor beta chain stems from a study of T cell repertoires and Cas9 in healthy adults. Study context: CD4 and CD8 compartments: SpCas9-reactive T cells profiled for potency, cytotoxicity, lineage. Points from the study as a whole: SpCas9-reactive regulatory T cells reportedly mitigated SpCas9-reactive effector T cells in vitro.

With respect to this clone: Its specificity is unknown.

Assay used: immunoSEQ multiplex PCR; TCRdb lists only in-frame clones, some missing. The data contain over 20,000 clones, 91% of them singletons. Deletions cut 4 bases from V and 1 base from J, with 11 bases between. The CDR3 has 15 amino acids. The germline CDR1 and CDR2 sequences are SGHRS and YFSETQ. Sequencing was done on a sample of CD4+ effector T cells (CD127+, CD25-, CD137-, CD154-) from PBMCs; culture status not recorded. The chain recombines TRBV5-1 with TRBJ2-2; possibly TRBD2 for D (6 bases). The clonotype was recovered from a human donor in good health. CDR3 amino acids: CASSVGTRNTGELFF. In DNA form, the CDR3 reads TGCGCCAGCAGCGTAGGGACTCGGAACACCGGGGAGCTGTTTTTT.